This TCR beta chain emerged from a study of shared clonotypes between healthy human individuals. Study observations and caveats: The expectation was that sequencing depth would affect clonotype sharing among donors. The study generally estimated greater richness for naive than memory subsets. Clonotypes shared by all four sorted-subset donors had higher generation probabilities than non-shared clonotypes.

This clone was seen a few times. Its antigen is still unknown. CDR1 and CDR2 from the germline V gene are MNHEY and SMNVEV (reference sequence). V dropped 7 bases and J dropped 1; count of bases not matched to a gene: 4. The CDR3 sequence is 14 residues long. This table comes from immunoSEQ multiplex PCR, and its TCRdb copy is limited to in-frame clones, with some not included. The sample comprises roughly 1,100,000 clones, under 80% of which are singletons, and approximately 1.5% rests with the top ten. J is TRBJ2-3 and V is TRBV27; 8 bases line up with TRBD2. This sequence originates from a man aged 18 to 29 in good health. Material for sequencing was memory CD4+ T cells sorted from blood. As to subset: CD45RA-negative fraction. CDR3 residues: CASTRGGRTDTQYF. The CDR3 bases are TGTGCCAGCACCCGGGGGGGACGCACAGATACGCAGTATTTT.